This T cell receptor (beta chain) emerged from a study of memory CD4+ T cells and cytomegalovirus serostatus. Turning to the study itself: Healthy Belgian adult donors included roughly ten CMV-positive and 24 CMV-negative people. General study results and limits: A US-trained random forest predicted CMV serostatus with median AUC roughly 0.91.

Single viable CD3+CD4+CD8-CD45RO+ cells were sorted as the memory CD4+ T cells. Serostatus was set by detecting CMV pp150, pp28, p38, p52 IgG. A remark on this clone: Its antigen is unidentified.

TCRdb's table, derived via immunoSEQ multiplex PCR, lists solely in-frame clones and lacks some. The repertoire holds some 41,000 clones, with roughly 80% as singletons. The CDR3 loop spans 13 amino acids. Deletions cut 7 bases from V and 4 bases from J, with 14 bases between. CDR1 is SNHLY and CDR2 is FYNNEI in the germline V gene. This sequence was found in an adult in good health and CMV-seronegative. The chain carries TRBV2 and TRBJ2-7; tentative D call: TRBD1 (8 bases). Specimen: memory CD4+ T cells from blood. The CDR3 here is CASTDRGGYEQYF. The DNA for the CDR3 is TGTGCCAGCACTGACAGGGGAGGGTACGAGCAGTACTTC. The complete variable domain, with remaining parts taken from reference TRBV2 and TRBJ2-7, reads EPEVTQTPSHQVTQMGQEVILRCVPISNHLYFYWYRQILGQKVEFLVSFYNNEISEKSEIFDDQFSVERPDGSNFTLKIRSTKLEDSAMYFCASTDRGGYEQYFGPGTRLTVT.